The next 27 T cell receptor beta chains were all read from a single sample in a study of CD8+CD57+ T cells in acquired aplastic anemia. Profiling that covered TCR beta VDJ and CDR3 relied on genomic DNA as its template. Each CDR3 protein gets one entry after TCRdb re-called the reads with MiXCR. The table has fewer than 250,000 distinct CDR3 sequences, 40% to 50% seen once. Sequenced patients had shown CD8+CD57+ cell expansion by flow cytometry. Sequencing used sorted CD4+, CD8+, or CD8+CD57+ T cells (not recorded which) from PBMCs. Receptors originate from a human donor with aplastic anemia.

This clonotype was recorded many times. The chain carries TRBV20-1 and TRBJ1-5; perhaps TRBD1 as D (5 bases). CDR1 and CDR2 (germline): DFQATT, SNEGSKA (reference sequence). This CDR3 contains 15 residues. The germline V and J ends were trimmed by 3 bases and 6 bases, with 18 bases remaining between them. The CDR3 region has the DNA TGCAGTGCTAGTCAGGGAGGTTTAGATATTCAGCCCCAGCATTTT. It is translated as CSASQGGLDIQPQHF.

About this clonotype: Being one base from a much bigger clone, this may be a read error. This chain links TRBV5-8 with TRBJ1-1; a possible D gene is TRBD1 (5 bases). Per the germline V gene, CDR1 is SGHTS and CDR2 is YDEGEE. The CDR3 runs 16 residues. DNA of the CDR3: TGTGACAGCAGCTTAGGCTCTACGGCGGGGGACACTGAAGCTTTCTTT. Translated: CDSSLGSTAGDTEAFF.

The CDR3 DNA reads TGCGCCAGCAGCCCGAACGCCAGGGGCACTGAAGCTTTCTTT. Its protein is CASSPNARGTEAFF. The genes are TRBV4-3 and TRBJ1-1; perhaps TRBD1 as D (6 bases). Germline V gene data show CDR1 as LGHNA and CDR2 as YSLEER. The V end lost 4 bases, the J end lost 4 bases, and 13 bases lay between the germline ends. The CDR3 is 14 residues long.

Here the CDR3 reads CASTGLIGTGPKNTEAFF. The DNA for the CDR3 is TGTGCCAGTACCGGACTAATTGGGACAGGACCTAAGAACACTGAAGCTTTCTTT. The genes are TRBV19 and TRBJ1-1; 8 bases match TRBD1. From germline, CDR1 is LNHDA and CDR2 SQIVND (reference sequence). The CDR3 consists of 18 residues. Trimming cost V 7 bases and J 1 base; bases outside gene matches: 17.

This clonotype was picked up many times. This chain uses TRBV5-6 with TRBJ1-5; D is possibly TRBD1 (6 bases). The ends were cut back, 1 base at V and 3 bases at J, with 11 bases in the middle. This CDR3 is 15 amino acids long. The germline CDR1 and CDR2 sequences are SGHDT and YYEEEE. CDR3 DNA sequence: TGTGCCAGCAGCTTGAGGGGGGTTCCCAATCAGCCCCAGCATTTT. Encoded protein: CASSLRGVPNQPQHF.

A few counts support this clonotype. V usage is TRBV4-3 and J usage is TRBJ1-5; tentatively, D is TRBD1 (5 bases). There are 15 residues in the CDR3. Between the trimmed V and J ends, which lost 0 bases and 7 bases, there was a span of 13 bases. Germline-derived CDR1 and CDR2 are LGHNA and YSLEER. This CDR3 is CASSQDWGTGQPQHF. CDR3 in DNA: TGCGCCAGCAGCCAAGATTGGGGGACCGGGCAGCCCCAGCATTTT.

This clonotype was seen repeatedly, ten times or more. The CDR3 coding sequence is TGTGCCAGCAGTTACCCAGACCATGAGCAGTTCTTC. Translating it yields CASSYPDHEQFF. The rearrangement uses TRBV6-2 or TRBV6-3 and TRBJ2-1; no firm D call. This CDR3 region has 12 residues. Deletions cut 2 bases from V and 8 bases from J, with 7 bases between. The V gene's germline CDR1 is MNHEY and CDR2 SVGEGT.

The rearrangement joins TRBV6-2 or TRBV6-3 to TRBJ2-3, with D unclear. V was pared by 1 base and J by 0 bases, with 8 bases between. This CDR3 is 15 amino acids long. Looked up from germline, CDR1 is MNHEY and CDR2 is SVGEGT. The CDR3 DNA reads TGTGCCAGCAGTTACTTACAGACTAGCACAGATACGCAGTATTTT. This encodes CASSYLQTSTDTQYF.

This chain connects TRBV19 to TRBJ2-3; 9 positions match TRBD1. With 8 bases clipped from V and 0 bases from J, the junction kept 0 bases outside the gene matches. The CDR3 has 13 residues. Germline CDR1 and CDR2: LNHDA and SQIVND (reference sequence). CDR3 amino acids: CASGTGSTDTQYF. The CDR3 bases are TGTGCCAGTGGGACAGGGAGCACAGATACGCAGTATTTT. The full variable domain, rest sourced from reference TRBV19 and TRBJ2-3, is DGGITQSPKYLFRKEGQNVTLSCEQNLNHDAMYWYRQDPGQGLRLIYYSQIVNDFQKGDIAEGYSVSREKKESFPLTVTSAQKNPTAFYLCASGTGSTDTQYFGPGTRLTVL.

This clonotype has at least ten counts. V is TRBV13 and J is TRBJ1-4, with unresolved D. The CDR3 length is 14 residues. V lost 5 bases and J lost 7, with 14 bases in between. Germline lookup yields CDR1 PRHDT and CDR2 FYEKMQ (reference sequence). In DNA, the CDR3 is TGTGCCAGCAGCCCTTCCGGGCTTGGTGAAAAACTGTTTTTT. Translating it yields CASSPSGLGEKLFF.

Points on this clonotype: The junction does not match germline at one end; this may be a read error. This chain connects TRBV19 to TRBJ1-2; 7 bases align to TRBD1. This CDR3 region has 14 residues. The germline CDR1 and CDR2 sequences are LNHDA and SQIVND (reference sequence). CDR3 DNA sequence: TGTGCCAGCAGTATCGCCGCGACAGGGTCCGGCTACACCTTC. Translated: CASSIAATGSGYTF. Full variable domain (outside the CDR3, taken from reference TRBV19 and TRBJ1-2): DGGITQSPKYLFRKEGQNVTLSCEQNLNHDAMYWYRQDPGQGLRLIYYSQIVNDFQKGDIAEGYSVSREKKESFPLTVTSAQKNPTAFYLCASSIAATGSGYTFGSGTRLTVV.

This clonotype was seen many times. The CDR3 DNA follows: TGTGCCAGCAGCCAAGATCAGGGGGTCAGAGGCTACGAGCAGTACTTC. Its translation is CASSQDQGVRGYEQYF. V is TRBV4-2 and J is TRBJ2-7; 7 nucleotides agree with TRBD1. Germline CDR1 reads LGHNA; CDR2 reads YNFKEQ. The CDR3 loop spans 16 amino acids. The trim removed 0 bases at V and 3 bases at J, leaving 8 bases unmatched.

Ten or more counts support this clonotype. The junction and the germline gene differ at one end; a read error may be behind it. The chain joins TRBV5-1 to TRBJ1-1; perhaps TRBD1 as D (5 bases). Germline V lookup: CDR1 SGHRS, CDR2 YFSETQ. This CDR3 is 11 amino acids long. CDR3 nucleotide sequence: TGTGCCAGCAGGGCGGGCACTGAAGCTTTCTTT. This sequence encodes CASRAGTEAFF.

This clonotype was seen only a few times. Here the CDR3 reads CASSLRGKSGQRETQYF. The CDR3 DNA sequence: TGTGCCAGCAGCTTGAGGGGAAAGTCAGGCCAACGGGAGACCCAGTACTTC. The chain is built from TRBV5-6 and TRBJ2-5; TRBD1 is a possible D gene (5 bases). V lost 1 base and J 5 bases, leaving 21 bases between the germline ends. Germline V gene sequence: CDR1 SGHDT, CDR2 YYEEEE. There are 17 residues in the CDR3.

The chain joins TRBV6-1 to TRBJ1-2; D ambiguous. Germline V gene lookup returns CDR1 MNHNS and CDR2 SASEGT. The CDR3 totals 14 residues. Between the trimmed V and J ends, which lost 5 bases and 7 bases, there was a span of 17 bases. The CDR3 nucleotides read TGTGCCAGCAGTTACCTTGGTCTCCCCTCTGGCTACACCTTC. It codes for CASSYLGLPSGYTF.

V and J are TRBV25-1 and TRBJ2-7, with 13 nucleotides matching TRBD2. There are 16 residues in the CDR3. Germline V gene lookup returns CDR1 MGHDK and CDR2 SYGVNS. With 5 bases clipped from V and 2 bases from J, the junction kept 6 bases outside the gene matches. Here the CDR3 reads CASSPSGLAGPYEQYF. CDR3 DNA sequence: TGTGCCAGCAGTCCTTCGGGACTAGCGGGGCCCTACGAGCAGTACTTC.

In nucleotides, the CDR3 is TGTGCCAGCGGAGAAGGACTAGCGGGATTCAGCGCAGATACGCAGTATTTT. Amino acids: CASGEGLAGFSADTQYF. The chain couples TRBV7-6 to TRBJ2-3; 12 nucleotides agree with TRBD2. This CDR3 comprises 17 residues. The trim removed 8 bases at V and 4 bases at J, leaving 13 bases unmatched. The V gene's germline CDR1 is SGHVS and CDR2 FNYEAQ.

Of note for this clonotype: One junction end disagrees with the germline gene, perhaps due to a read error. The J gene is TRBJ2-7, the V gene TRBV9; a weak D match, TRBD2 (6 bases). The CDR3 has 15 amino acids. Germline CDR1 and CDR2: SGDLS and YYNGEE. The CDR3 DNA is TGCGCCAGCAGCGTAGGGATAGGGACTTCCTACGAGCAGTACTTC. This gives the protein CASSVGIGTSYEQYF.

By sample share, this clonotype is medium-sized (0.01 to 0.1%). This chain links TRBV20-1 with TRBJ2-7; 11 bases fit TRBD2. In germline, CDR1 is DFQATT, CDR2 SNEGSKA (reference sequence). Losses at the gene ends were 3 bases for V and 0 bases for J; bases not matched to a gene: 4. This CDR3 is built from 15 residues. The CDR3 spells CSARKLAGDSYEQYF. In DNA form, the CDR3 reads TGCAGTGCTAGGAAACTAGCGGGGGACTCCTACGAGCAGTACTTC.

Only a few counts were recorded for this clonotype. V and J are TRBV9 and TRBJ2-4, with D possibly matching TRBD2 (5 bases). Germline V gives CDR1 SGDLS, CDR2 YYNGEE. V lost 0 bases and J lost 1, with 8 bases in between. The CDR3 runs to 15 residues. The CDR3 region has the DNA TGTGCCAGCAGCGTAGGCGGGTTCGCCAAAAACATTCAGTACTTC. As protein: CASSVGGFAKNIQYF.

This clonotype was observed many times. The J gene is TRBJ2-3, the V gene TRBV10-1, with D possibly being TRBD2 (6 bases). Germline V gene data show CDR1 as WNHNN and CDR2 as SYGVQD (reference sequence). Trimming pared 5 bases from V and 2 bases from J, leaving 11 bases between. CDR3 length equals 14 residues. CDR3 region: CASSSREDTDTQYF. The CDR3 region has the DNA TGCGCCAGCAGTTCAAGGGAGGACACAGATACGCAGTATTTT.

This clonotype was counted many times. This chain links TRBV29-1 with TRBJ2-3, with TRBD1 identical over 7 bases. The CDR3 extends over 15 amino acids. Germline CDR1 and CDR2: SQVTM and ANQGSEA. Trimming at V came to 4 bases and at J to 2 bases, leaving 9 bases not matched to a gene. DNA of the CDR3: TGCAGCGTTGGAGGGACAGCAATACACACAGATACGCAGTATTTT. This gives the protein CSVGGTAIHTDTQYF.

This chain connects TRBV10-3 to TRBJ1-1; 7 nucleotides align to TRBD1. The CDR3 is made up of 16 amino acids. Germline CDR1 is ENHRY and CDR2 is SYGVKD. V was clipped by 2 bases and J by 5 bases; unmatched bases: 11. CDR3 protein: CAISEPGQPGGTEAFF. In DNA, the CDR3 is TGTGCCATCAGTGAGCCGGGTCAACCAGGGGGAACTGAAGCTTTCTTT.

This chain connects TRBV2 to TRBJ2-7; TRBD2 aligns across 8 bases. The CDR3 runs to 12 residues. The V segment lost 9 bases and the J segment 5 bases; nucleotides outside the gene matches: 6. Looked up from germline, CDR1 is SNHLY and CDR2 is FYNNEI. The chain's CDR3 is CASRGLDDEQYF. In DNA form, the CDR3 reads TGTGCCAGTCGGGGACTAGACGACGAGCAGTACTTC.

Points on this clonotype: This sequence may be a read error, since a much larger clone differs from it by one base. The chain combines TRBV12-3 or TRBV12-4 with TRBJ2-5; TRBD2 matches at 7 bases. The CDR3 contains 16 residues. CDR3 DNA: TGTGCCAGCAGTCCTAACATCGGACTAGTTCAAGAGGCCCAGTACTTC. This translates into CASSPNIGLVQEAQYF.

Ten or more counts support this clonotype. This chain uses TRBV7-9 with TRBJ2-7, with D tentatively TRBD2 (5 bases). CDR1 and CDR2 (germline): SEHNR, FQNEAQ (reference sequence). V gave up 3 bases and J gave up 7 bases, with 13 bases separating them. This CDR3 region has 13 residues. CDR3 DNA sequence: TGTGCCAGCAGCTTCGAAGTCCGGGATGAGCAGTACTTC. Protein product: CASSFEVRDEQYF.

On this clonotype itself: One end of the junction is discordant with germline, which a read error may explain. V gene TRBV7-9 combines with J gene TRBJ1-1, with D unclear. The CDR3 is 14 amino acids. In germline, CDR1 is SEHNR, CDR2 FQNEAQ (reference sequence). The CDR3 region is CASSLRYLNTEALF. DNA of the CDR3: TGTGCCAGCAGCTTAAGATACCTGAACACTGAAGCTCTCTTT.